This T cell receptor (beta chain) is drawn from a study of T-cell memory formation after mild COVID-19. Overall study: Largely, TCR clusters stayed within a single donor.

About this clonotype: Its specificity is not known.

A single record per CDR3 protein comes from TCRdb applying MiXCR to the 5' RACE reads. Of a few hundred thousand distinct CDR3 sequences listed, 20% to 25% are singletons. With 3 bases clipped from V and 5 bases from J, the junction kept 5 bases outside the gene matches. The CDR3 length is 14 residues. Looked up from germline, CDR1 is LNHDA and CDR2 is SQIVND (reference sequence). Study observations and caveats: The study found contracting CD4+ clones mainly in CM and EM and contracting CD8+ clones in EMRA.

The material sequenced was PBMCs or a T cell subset sorted from them (not recorded which). This sequence originates from an adult woman who had mild COVID-19 (a few samples of this study predate the infection). Cell type and time point are not known. V is TRBV19 and J is TRBJ1-1, with TRBD1 identical over 8 bases. CDR3 sequence: CASSIDRGGTEAFF. The CDR3 DNA sequence: TGTGCCAGTAGTATTGACAGGGGAGGGACTGAAGCTTTCTTT.